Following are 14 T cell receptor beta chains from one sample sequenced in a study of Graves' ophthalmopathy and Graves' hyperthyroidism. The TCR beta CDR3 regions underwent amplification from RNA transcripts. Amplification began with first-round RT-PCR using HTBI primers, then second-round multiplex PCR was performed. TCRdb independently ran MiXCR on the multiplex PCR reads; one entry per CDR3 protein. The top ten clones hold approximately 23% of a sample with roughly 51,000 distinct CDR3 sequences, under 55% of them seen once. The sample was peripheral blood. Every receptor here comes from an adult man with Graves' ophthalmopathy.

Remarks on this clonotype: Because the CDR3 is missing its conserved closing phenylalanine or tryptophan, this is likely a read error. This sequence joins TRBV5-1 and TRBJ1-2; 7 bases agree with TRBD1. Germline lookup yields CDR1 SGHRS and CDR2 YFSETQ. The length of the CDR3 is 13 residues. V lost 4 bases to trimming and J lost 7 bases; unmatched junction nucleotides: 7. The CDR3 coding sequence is TGCGCCAGCAGCCCGGTAGGGGGCCCTGGCTACACCCGC. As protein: CASSPVGGPGYTR.

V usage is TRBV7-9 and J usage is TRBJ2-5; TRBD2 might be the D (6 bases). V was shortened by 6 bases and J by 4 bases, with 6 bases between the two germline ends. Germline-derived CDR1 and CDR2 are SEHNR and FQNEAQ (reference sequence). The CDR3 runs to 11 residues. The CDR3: CASRGGETQYF. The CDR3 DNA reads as TGTGCCAGCAGGGGGGGAGAGACCCAGTACTTC.

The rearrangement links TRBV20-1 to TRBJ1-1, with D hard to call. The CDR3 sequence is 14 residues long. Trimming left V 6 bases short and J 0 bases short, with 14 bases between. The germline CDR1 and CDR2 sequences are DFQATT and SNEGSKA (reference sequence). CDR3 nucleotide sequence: TGCAGTGCCCCGAGGCAGAACATGAACACTGAAGCTTTCTTT. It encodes CSAPRQNMNTEAFF.

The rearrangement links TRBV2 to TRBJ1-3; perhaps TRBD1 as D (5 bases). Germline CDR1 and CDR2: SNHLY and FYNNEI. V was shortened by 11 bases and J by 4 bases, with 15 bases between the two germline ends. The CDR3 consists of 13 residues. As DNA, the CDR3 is TGTGCCGTGGGTTGGGACGGCGGAAACACCATATATTTT. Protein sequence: CAVGWDGGNTIYF.

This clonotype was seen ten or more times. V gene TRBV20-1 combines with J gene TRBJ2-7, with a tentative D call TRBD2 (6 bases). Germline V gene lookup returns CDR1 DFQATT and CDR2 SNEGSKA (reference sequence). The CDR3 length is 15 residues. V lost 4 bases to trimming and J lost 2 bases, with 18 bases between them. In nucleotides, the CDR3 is TGCAGTGCTATCGAGCGGGCAATAAGCCCCTACGAGCAGTACTTC. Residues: CSAIERAISPYEQYF.

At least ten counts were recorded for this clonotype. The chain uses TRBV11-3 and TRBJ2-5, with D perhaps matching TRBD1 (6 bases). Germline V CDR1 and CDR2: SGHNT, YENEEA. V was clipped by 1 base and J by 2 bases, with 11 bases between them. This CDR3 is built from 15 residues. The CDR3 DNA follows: TGTGCCAGCAGCTTAGGACAGGATAGTCAAGAGACCCAGTACTTC. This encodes CASSLGQDSQETQYF.

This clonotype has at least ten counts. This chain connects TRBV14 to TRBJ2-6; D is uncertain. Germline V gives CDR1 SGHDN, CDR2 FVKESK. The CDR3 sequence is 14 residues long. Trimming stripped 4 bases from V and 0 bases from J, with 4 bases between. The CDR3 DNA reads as TGTGCCAGCAGCCCATACTCTGGGGCCAACGTCCTGACTTTC. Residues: CASSPYSGANVLTF.

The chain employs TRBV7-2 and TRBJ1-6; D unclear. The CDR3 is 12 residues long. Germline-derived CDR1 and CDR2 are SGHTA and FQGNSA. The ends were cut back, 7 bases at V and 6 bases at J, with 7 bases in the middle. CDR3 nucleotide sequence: TGTGCCAGCAAGCTTAGTAATTCACCCCTCCACTTT. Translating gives CASKLSNSPLHF.

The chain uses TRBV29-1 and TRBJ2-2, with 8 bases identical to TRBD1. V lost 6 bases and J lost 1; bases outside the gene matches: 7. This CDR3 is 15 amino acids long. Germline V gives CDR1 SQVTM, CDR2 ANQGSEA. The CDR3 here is CSVNDRGQNTGELFF. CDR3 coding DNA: TGCAGCGTAAACGACAGGGGACAGAACACCGGGGAGCTGTTTTTT.

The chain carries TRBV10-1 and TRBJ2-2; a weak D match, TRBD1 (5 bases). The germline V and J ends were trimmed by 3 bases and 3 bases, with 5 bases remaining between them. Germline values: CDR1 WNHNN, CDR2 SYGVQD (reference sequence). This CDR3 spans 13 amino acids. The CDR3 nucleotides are TGCGCCAGCAGTGACAGGGACACCGGGGAGCTGTTTTTT. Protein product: CASSDRDTGELFF.

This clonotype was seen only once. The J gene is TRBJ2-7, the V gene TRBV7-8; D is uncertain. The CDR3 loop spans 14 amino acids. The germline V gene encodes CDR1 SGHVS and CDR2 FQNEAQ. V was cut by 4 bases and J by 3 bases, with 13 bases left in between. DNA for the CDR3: TGTGCCAGCAGCTACACCGGGTTAGGCTACGAGCAGTACTTC. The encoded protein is CASSYTGLGYEQYF.

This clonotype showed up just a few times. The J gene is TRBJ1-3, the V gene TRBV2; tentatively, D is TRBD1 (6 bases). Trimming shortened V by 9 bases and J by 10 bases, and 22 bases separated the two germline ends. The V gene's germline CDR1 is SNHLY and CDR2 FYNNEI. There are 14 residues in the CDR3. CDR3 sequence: CASIWTAGGGTIYF. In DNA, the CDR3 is TGTGCCAGTATCTGGACAGCGGGAGGAGGTACCATATATTTT.

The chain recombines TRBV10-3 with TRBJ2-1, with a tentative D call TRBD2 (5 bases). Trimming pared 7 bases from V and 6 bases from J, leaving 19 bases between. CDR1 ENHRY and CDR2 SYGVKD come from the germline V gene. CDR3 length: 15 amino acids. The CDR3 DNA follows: TGTGCCATCACCCCGGGGTCCCCTACCGGCAATGAGCAGTTCTTC. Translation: CAITPGSPTGNEQFF.

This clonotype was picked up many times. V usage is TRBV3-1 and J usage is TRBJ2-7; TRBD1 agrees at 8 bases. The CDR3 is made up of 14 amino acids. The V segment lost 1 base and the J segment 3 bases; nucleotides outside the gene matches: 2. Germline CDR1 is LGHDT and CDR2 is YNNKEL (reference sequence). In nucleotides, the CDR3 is TGTGCCAGCAGCCAAGCTGGACAGGGCTACGAGCAGTACTTC. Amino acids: CASSQAGQGYEQYF.